Described below is a single TCR beta chain sequence and its context. The data were obtained in a study of patients and donors after allogeneic stem cell transplantation. The germline gives CDR1 DFQATT, CDR2 SNEGSKA (reference sequence). Trimming pared 1 base from V and 1 base from J, leaving 13 bases between. The CDR3 is 15 amino acids. TCRdb processed the RT-PCR reads anew with MiXCR; each CDR3 protein has one entry. Of about 160,000 distinct CDR3 sequences detected, about two fifths appear once; the ten largest clones hold around 50%. Sequencing was carried out using blood, either unsorted or a sorted T cell fraction (not recorded which). This TCR came from a human donor who was either an allogeneic HSCT recipient or a stem cell or donor lymphocyte infusion donor (not recorded which). It is not recorded whose cells these are; they may come from a transplant donor. The V and J genes are TRBV20-1 and TRBJ1-1; perhaps TRBD1 as D (6 bases). The CDR3 DNA is TGCAGTGCTAGAGGCATGACAGGCTCGAACACTGAAGCTTTCTTT. Encoded protein: CSARGMTGSNTEAFF.